These T cell receptor beta chains were read from a single sample in a study of blood T cell repertoires in COVID-19. Clones were read by immunoSEQ multiplex PCR, and TCRdb kept only the in-frame ones, dropping some. The sample records 95,000 to 100,000 clones, around 85% being singletons. Sequencing was carried out using peripheral blood. These receptors originate from a woman in her 70s with active or convalescent COVID-19. Each CDR3 is given with its conserved first and last residue. D genes are given only for firm matches. The listing skips clone size in some rows; elsewhere it reads once, few, many or a size class.

J gene | D gene | clone size | V gene | CDR3 DNA | CDR3 protein
TRBJ1-3 | NA | NA | TRBV20-1 | TGCAGTGCTAGTAACCCAATTAGAACCACAGGCTTAAGCGGGGCCATATATTTT | CSASNPIRTTGLSGAIYF
TRBJ2-2 | TRBD2 | NA | TRBV6-6 | TGTGCCAGCAGTTACGAAGGCGGGGGGGCCGGCGGGGAGCTGTTTTTT | CASSYEGGGAGGELFF
TRBJ2-1 | TRBD1 | NA | TRBV7-3 | TGTGCCAGCAGCTTAAATACAGGGGGCGCGCAGTTCTTC | CASSLNTGGAQFF
TRBJ2-7 | TRBD2 | NA | TRBV19 | TGTGCCAGTAGTAAGACCGGGACTAGCGGGAACCCGGGTAGGTACGAGCAGTACTTC | CASSKTGTSGNPGRYEQYF
TRBJ2-7 | TRBD2 | NA | TRBV27 | TGTGCCAGCAGTCAGATAGCGGGAGCGAGCTCCTACGAGCAGTACTTC | CASSQIAGASSYEQYF
TRBJ2-3 | NA | NA | TRBV30 | TGTGCTCTCCAGTCCGTTTCCCGCACAGATACGCAGTATTTT | CALQSVSRTDTQYF
TRBJ2-5 | NA | NA | TRBV7-2 | TGTGCCAGCAGCCCAGGGGCCCAAGAGACCCAGTACTTC | CASSPGAQETQYF
TRBJ1-2 | NA | once | TRBV24-1 | TGTGCCACCAGTGATTGGGCAGGGGCGTATGGCTACACCTTC | CATSDWAGAYGYTF
TRBJ2-2 | TRBD2 | NA | TRBV4-3 | TGCGCCAGCAGCCAAGATAGCGGGACCGGGGAGCTGTTTTTT | CASSQDSGTGELFF
TRBJ2-2 | NA | NA | TRBV5-1 | TGCGCCAGCAGCCTAGCGAGGGGTACCGGGGAGCTGTTTTTT | CASSLARGTGELFF
TRBJ1-1 | NA | NA | TRBV3-1/TRBV3-2 | TGTGCCAGCAGCCAAATATTTTTGGGAATAAGTCGGGGCACTGAAGCTTTCTTT | CASSQIFLGISRGTEAFF
TRBJ2-5 | NA | NA | TRBV29-1 | TGCAGCGTCCTTCGGGACTTGTCTACCGAGACCCAGTACTTC | CSVLRDLSTETQYF
TRBJ2-1 | NA | once | TRBV24-1 | TGTGCCACCAGTGACTCGCTAGCTGGCAATGAGCAGTTCTTC | CATSDSLAGNEQFF
TRBJ1-5 | NA | few | TRBV28 | TGTGCCAGCAGTTCCTCTAGTCAGCCCCAGCATTTT | CASSSSSQPQHF
TRBJ2-1 | TRBD2 | NA | TRBV4-3 | TGCGCCAGCAGCCCTCTAGCGGGGGCCACCTACAATGAGCAGTTCTTC | CASSPLAGATYNEQFF
TRBJ2-5 | TRBD2 | NA | TRBV2 | TGTGCCAGCGGGGGACTAGCGGGGCAAGAGACCCAGTACTTC | CASGGLAGQETQYF
TRBJ2-2 | TRBD2 | NA | TRBV7-2 | TGTGCCAGCAGCTTAGCGGGGTTAACTAGCGGGAGTTCCGGGGAGCTGTTTTTT | CASSLAGLTSGSSGELFF
TRBJ1-1 | NA | few | TRBV19 | TGTGCCAGTATGAATTCAGGACAGAGAGCTTTCTTT | CASMNSGQRAFF
TRBJ1-4 | TRBD1 | once | TRBV5-4 | TGTGCCAGCAGCTCACCGGGACAGGGGTCAGAGAAACTGTTTTTT | CASSSPGQGSEKLFF
TRBJ1-2 | NA | NA | TRBV10-3 | TGTGCCATCAACCCACATAGGGAGGATTTTGGCTACACCTTC | CAINPHREDFGYTF
TRBJ1-1 | TRBD1 | NA | TRBV3-1/TRBV3-2 | TGTGCCAGCAGCCGACAGGGGGATTATGAAGCTTTCTTT | CASSRQGDYEAFF
TRBJ1-2 | NA | NA | TRBV6-5 | TGTGCCAGCAGAGGGGGGGGCAGCTATGGCTACACCTTC | CASRGGGSYGYTF
TRBJ1-2 | NA | NA | TRBV15 | TGTGCCACCAGCGAGGGGGGGGTCTATGGCTACACCTTC | CATSEGGVYGYTF
TRBJ2-4 | NA | NA | TRBV2 | TGTGCCAGCACCCCTTTACGACAGACCAAAAACATTCAGTACTTC | CASTPLRQTKNIQYF
TRBJ1-6 | NA | NA | TRBV11-2 | TGTGCCAGCAGCTTAGTGGGAGACGCAAATTCACCCCTCCACTTT | CASSLVGDANSPLHF
TRBJ1-6 | NA | NA | TRBV4-1 | TGCGCCAGCAGCGGACGGGGAAATTCACCCCTCCACTTT | CASSGRGNSPLHF
TRBJ2-1 | TRBD2 | NA | TRBV3-1/TRBV3-2 | TGTGCCAGCAGCCAAGTCTTACTAGCGAGCTTAATAAATGAGCAGTTCTTC | CASSQVLLASLINEQFF
TRBJ1-2 | TRBD1 | NA | TRBV7-9 | TGTGCCAGCAGCTGGGGACAGGGGCGAGAAGGCTACACCTTC | CASSWGQGREGYTF
TRBJ2-1 | TRBD2 | NA | TRBV28 | TGTGCCAGCAGTTTAGCTAGCGGGATGTTGTACAATGAGCAGTTCTTC | CASSLASGMLYNEQFF
TRBJ1-1 | NA | once | TRBV5-8 | TGTGCCAGCAGCTTAACTTCAGGGGTTACTGAAGCTTTCTTT | CASSLTSGVTEAFF
TRBJ2-7 | TRBD1 | NA | TRBV5-5 | TGTGCCAGCAGCTTGGCCTGGGACAGCTCCTACGAGCAGTACTTC | CASSLAWDSSYEQYF
TRBJ1-1 | NA | medium-sized | TRBV21-1 | TGTGCCAGCAGCAACCCAGGGGGCGATTCCATGAACACTGAAGCTTTCTTT | CASSNPGGDSMNTEAFF
TRBJ1-4 | TRBD1 | NA | TRBV19 | TGTGCCAGTAGTATGGACAGGCAAAATGAAAAACTGTTTTTT | CASSMDRQNEKLFF
TRBJ2-6 | TRBD1 | NA | TRBV5-5 | TGTGCCAGCAGCTTGGCTATGGGACAGGGGGTCTCTGGGGCCAACGTCCTGACTTTC | CASSLAMGQGVSGANVLTF
TRBJ2-1 | TRBD2 | NA | TRBV7-8 | TGTGCCAGCAGCTCGACTAGCGGGGGCTACAATGAGCAGTTCTTC | CASSSTSGGYNEQFF
TRBJ2-1 | TRBD1 | NA | TRBV6-2/TRBV6-3 | TGTGCCAGCAGTCCCGGACAGGGGGCGTCGGATGAGCAGTTCTTC | CASSPGQGASDEQFF
TRBJ2-7 | TRBD2 | NA | TRBV4-2 | TGTGCCAGCAGCCAAGAAGTCCTAGCGGGGGGTGACCCCTACGAGCAGTACTTC | CASSQEVLAGGDPYEQYF
TRBJ2-2 | TRBD1 | NA | TRBV15 | TGTGCCACCAGCTCAGACAGGGGGCTCGACACCGGGGAGCTGTTTTTT | CATSSDRGLDTGELFF
TRBJ1-1 | TRBD1 | few | TRBV28 | TGTGCCAGCAGTTTATCAGACGGGACAGCCATGAACACTGAAGCTTTCTTT | CASSLSDGTAMNTEAFF
TRBJ2-3 | TRBD2 | NA | TRBV7-2 | TGTGCCAGCAGCCTGGCGGGGGGTTTAGATACGCAGTATTTT | CASSLAGGLDTQYF
TRBJ1-1 | TRBD1 | NA | TRBV7-8 | TGTGCCAGCAGCCTCCAGAGGGACAGGGGGCCGGGAGCTTTCTTT | CASSLQRDRGPGAFF
TRBJ1-4 | NA | NA | TRBV7-3 | TGTGCCAGCAGCTTGACAGGAAATAATGAAAAACTGTTTTTT | CASSLTGNNEKLFF
TRBJ2-5 | TRBD2 | NA | TRBV6-2/TRBV6-3 | TGTGCCAGCAGTTACGTGACTAGCGGGTTCGGGGAGACCCAGTACTTC | CASSYVTSGFGETQYF
TRBJ1-5 | NA | NA | TRBV6-5 | TGTGCCAGCAACAGGGTGGCCAATCAGCCCCAGCATTTT | CASNRVANQPQHF
TRBJ1-2 | NA | few | TRBV19 | TGTGCCAGTAGTTCCGACAGGACCTATGGCTACACCTTC | CASSSDRTYGYTF
TRBJ2-5 | NA | NA | TRBV12-5 | TGTGCTAGTGGTTTGGTACAGGGTGGGGAACAAGAGACCCAGTACTTC | CASGLVQGGEQETQYF
TRBJ1-1 | NA | NA | TRBV7-2 | TGTGCCAGCACCTTCGACGGAAAGGGGACTGAAGCTTTCTTT | CASTFDGKGTEAFF
TRBJ2-3 | NA | NA | TRBV2 | TGTGCCAGCACCTACCTGGATACGCAGTATTTT | CASTYLDTQYF
TRBJ2-7 | NA | NA | TRBV6-2/TRBV6-3 | TGTGCCAGCAGTTACTCCCTGAGAATTGGCTACGAGCAGTACTTC | CASSYSLRIGYEQYF
TRBJ2-5 | TRBD2 | NA | TRBV7-8 | TGTGCCAGCAGCTCAAATCGACTAGCGGGGCGGCAAGAGACCCAGTACTTC | CASSSNRLAGRQETQYF
TRBJ2-5 | NA | NA | TRBV4-1 | TGCGCCAGCAGCCAAGATCCTGCTGGGAGAGGAATGCAAGAGACCCAGTACTTC | CASSQDPAGRGMQETQYF